Listed here are 10 T cell receptor beta chains from one sample, sequenced in a study of shared clonotypes between healthy human individuals. Positive CCR7 selection of CD45RO-negative cells yielded the naive CD8 cells, and terminally differentiated effector memory CD45RA+ cells were excluded. Assay used: immunoSEQ multiplex PCR; TCRdb lists only in-frame clones, some missing. The sample contains about 2.1 million clones, about 94% of which appear only once. Sequences were obtained from naive CD8+ T cells from PBMCs. These receptors all stem from a man aged 18-30 years in good health. Some clones in this sample may be carry-over from other donors' samples.

The count of this clone is one. The gene calls are TRBV7-9 and TRBJ2-7, with 12 bases matching TRBD2. J was trimmed by 2 bases and V by 6 bases; bases with no gene match: 2. The CDR3 sequence is 14 residues long. CDR1 is SEHNR, CDR2 FQNEAQ, per germline (reference sequence). The CDR3 DNA reads as TGTGCCAGCAGTTGGACTAGCGGGACCTACGAGCAGTACTTC. It translates to CASSWTSGTYEQYF.

This clone appeared a single time. This chain joins TRBV4-2 and TRBJ2-4; D possibly corresponds to TRBD2 (6 bases). The CDR3 covers 15 residues. Deletions cut 0 bases from V and 8 bases from J, with 14 bases between. CDR1 is LGHNA and CDR2 is YNFKEQ in the germline V gene. The CDR3 nucleotides are TGTGCCAGCAGCCAAGAGGGAGGCAAGTGGGACATTCAGTACTTC. It encodes CASSQEGGKWDIQYF.

V is TRBV4-1 and J is TRBJ2-5, with D tentatively TRBD1 (6 bases). Trimming stripped 2 bases from V and 5 bases from J, with 21 bases between. The CDR3 extends over 17 amino acids. Looked up from germline, CDR1 is MGHRA and CDR2 is YSYEKL. The CDR3 is CASSQPELRQEVETQYF. DNA for the CDR3: TGCGCCAGCAGCCAACCAGAACTCAGACAGGAGGTGGAGACCCAGTACTTC.

This chain links TRBV4-1 with TRBJ2-1; no clear D gene. Deletions cut 1 base from V and 0 bases from J, with 10 bases between. Germline loops: CDR1 MGHRA, CDR2 YSYEKL. CDR3 length: 16 residues. The CDR3 sequence is CASSQANIGSYNEQFF. The CDR3 DNA is TGCGCCAGCAGCCAAGCCAACATCGGCTCCTACAATGAGCAGTTCTTC.

The J gene is TRBJ1-2, the V gene TRBV28, with TRBD1 matching 11 bases. This CDR3 region has 17 residues. The J segment lost 3 bases and the V segment lost 7 bases, leaving 13 bases of the junction unmatched. The V gene's germline CDR1 is MDHEN and CDR2 SYDVKM. The CDR3 protein is CASTLSPGQGVDYGYTF. In DNA, the CDR3 is TGTGCCAGCACCCTTTCCCCGGGACAGGGGGTTGACTATGGCTACACCTTC.

This chain joins TRBV7-9 and TRBJ2-1; D is possibly TRBD2 (6 bases). The CDR3 runs to 16 residues. Between the trimmed V and J ends, which lost 5 bases and 7 bases, there was a span of 21 bases. The germline V gene encodes CDR1 SEHNR and CDR2 FQNEAQ (reference sequence). The CDR3 region is CASSETAGLEGNEQFF. The CDR3 DNA sequence: TGTGCCAGCAGCGAAACAGCGGGTTTAGAAGGGAATGAGCAGTTCTTC.

V gene TRBV4-1 combines with J gene TRBJ1-2; maybe TRBD1 (5 bases). The CDR3 extends over 15 amino acids. Germline CDR1 MGHRA, CDR2 YSYEKL. V lost 2 bases and J 4 bases, leaving 14 bases between the germline ends. CDR3 sequence: CASSQHTGGSYGYTF. In DNA form, the CDR3 reads TGCGCCAGCAGCCAACACACAGGAGGAAGCTATGGCTACACCTTC.

The CDR3 nucleotides read TGTGCCAGCAGTTTGAGGGGGTACAATCAGCCCCAGCATTTT. It specifies CASSLRGYNQPQHF. V and J are TRBV28 and TRBJ1-5; TRBD1 might be the D (6 bases). This CDR3 region has 14 residues. V was cut by 3 bases and J by 3 bases, with 9 bases left in between. In germline, CDR1 is MDHEN, CDR2 SYDVKM.

The chain has TRBV5-1 and TRBJ2-2; the D gene is possibly TRBD2 (5 bases). Germline loops: CDR1 SGHRS, CDR2 YFSETQ. This CDR3 comprises 17 residues. V gave up 2 bases and J gave up 0 bases, with 14 bases separating them. The CDR3 DNA sequence: TGCGCCAGCAGCTTCCGGGAAAAAGGGACGAACACCGGGGAGCTGTTTTTT. It codes for CASSFREKGTNTGELFF.

This chain links TRBV7-9 with TRBJ1-4; D not resolved. Deletions cut 1 base from V and 8 bases from J, with 20 bases between. The CDR3 contains 17 residues. The germline CDR1 and CDR2 sequences are SEHNR and FQNEAQ (reference sequence). Here the CDR3 reads CASSLDNQEWPGEKLFF. CDR3 DNA sequence: TGTGCCAGCAGCTTAGACAACCAAGAATGGCCGGGGGAAAAACTGTTTTTT.